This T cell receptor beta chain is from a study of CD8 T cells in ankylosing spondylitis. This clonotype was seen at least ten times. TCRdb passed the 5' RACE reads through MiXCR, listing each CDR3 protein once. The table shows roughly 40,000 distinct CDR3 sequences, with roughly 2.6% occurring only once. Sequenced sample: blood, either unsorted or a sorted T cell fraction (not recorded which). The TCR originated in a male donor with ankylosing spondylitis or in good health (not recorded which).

The CDR3 region is CASSVDPATGEVYEQYF. The CDR3 nucleotides read TGTGCCAGCAGCGTAGACCCCGCGACAGGGGAAGTCTACGAGCAGTACTTC. V is TRBV9 and J is TRBJ2-7; 8 bases map to TRBD1. Trimming took 0 bases from V and 3 from J; bases not matched to a gene: 11. CDR3 length: 17 amino acids. CDR1 SGDLS and CDR2 YYNGEE come from the germline V gene.